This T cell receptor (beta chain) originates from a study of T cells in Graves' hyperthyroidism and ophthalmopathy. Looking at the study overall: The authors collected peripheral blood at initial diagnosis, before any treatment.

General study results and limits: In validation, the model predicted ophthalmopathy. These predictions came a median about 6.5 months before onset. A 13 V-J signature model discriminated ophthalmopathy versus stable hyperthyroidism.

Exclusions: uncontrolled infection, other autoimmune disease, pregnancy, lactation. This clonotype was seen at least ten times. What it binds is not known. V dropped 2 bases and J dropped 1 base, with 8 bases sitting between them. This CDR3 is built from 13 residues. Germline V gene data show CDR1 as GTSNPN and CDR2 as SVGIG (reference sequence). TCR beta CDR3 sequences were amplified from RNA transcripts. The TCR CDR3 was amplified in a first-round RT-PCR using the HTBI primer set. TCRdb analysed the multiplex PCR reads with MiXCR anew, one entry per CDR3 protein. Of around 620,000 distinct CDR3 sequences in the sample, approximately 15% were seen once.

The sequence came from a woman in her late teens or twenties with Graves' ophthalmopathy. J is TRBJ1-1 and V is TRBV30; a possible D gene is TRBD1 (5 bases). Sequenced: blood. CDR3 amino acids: CAWSSGTNTEAFF. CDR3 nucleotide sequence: TGTGCCTGGAGTAGCGGGACGAACACTGAAGCTTTCTTT. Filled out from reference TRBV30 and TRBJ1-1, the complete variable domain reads SQTIHQWPATLVQPVGSPLSLECTVEGTSNPNLYWYRQAAGRGLQLLFYSVGIGQISSEVPQNLSASRPQDRQFILSSKKLLLSDSGFYLCAWSSGTNTEAFFGQGTRLTVV.